The 2 T cell receptor beta chains presented below share a single source sample, sequenced in a study of OX40 agonist ivuxolimab in advanced cancers. Produced via immunoSEQ multiplex PCR; TCRdb's table is partial and in-frame only. The sample contains around 18,000 clones, 80% to 90% of which appear only once. Material: CD4+ or CD8+ T cells sorted from blood, obtained in a trial of the OX40 agonist ivuxolimab. These receptors came from an adult with an advanced solid tumor such as melanoma, head and neck, liver or kidney cancer.

The table lists this clone with a count of one. The chain combines TRBV6-5 with TRBJ2-7, with 8 bases that match TRBD1. Germline assignment: CDR1 MNHEY and CDR2 SVGAGI. This CDR3 comprises 15 residues. Trimming took 0 bases from V and 11 from J; bases not matched to a gene: 12. CDR3 DNA sequence: TGTGCCAGCAGTTACTCGGCAACTCAGGGGGCGCGAAAGTACTTC. Its translation: CASSYSATQGARKYF.

This clone was detected only a few times. The chain carries TRBV5-6 and TRBJ2-1; D not resolved. Deletions cut 4 bases from V and 5 bases from J, with 16 bases between. CDR1 SGHDT and CDR2 YYEEEE come from the germline V gene. The CDR3 has 15 amino acids. CDR3 nucleotides: TGTGCCAGCAGCCTAGGTTTCCCTTTAAACAATGAGCAGTTCTTC. Amino acid sequence: CASSLGFPLNNEQFF.